These T cell receptor beta chains were read from a single sample in a study of T-cell reconstitution after alpha-beta-depleted transplantation in children. One entry per CDR3 protein, called by TCRdb with MiXCR from the PCR reads. Of over 450,000 distinct CDR3 sequences in the sample, roughly a tenth were seen once. The sample was PBMCs, taken before TCRalphabeta/CD19-depleted stem cell transplant. Source of these receptors: a child aged 2-15 years with inherited bone marrow failure, due to receive a stem cell transplant. CDR3s include the opening cysteine and the closing phenylalanine or tryptophan. A D gene is named only where the DNA matches it firmly. Clone size is stated in some rows and not others, as once, few, many or a class when expanded.

J | D | size | V | CDR3 | DNA
TRBJ2-2 | . | few | TRBV4-2 | CASSHHRDRDTGELFF | TGTGCCAGCAGCCACCACCGGGATCGGGACACCGGGGAGCTGTTTTTT
TRBJ2-6 | TRBD1 | many | TRBV6-5 | CASSSRGTGANVLTF | TGTGCCAGCAGTTCCAGGGGGACTGGGGCCAACGTCCTGACTTTC
TRBJ2-7 | . | many | TRBV5-1 | CASSLAQGIGDYEQYF | TGCGCCAGCAGCTTGGCTCAGGGGATAGGGGACTACGAGCAGTACTTC
TRBJ2-2 | . | few | TRBV3-1 | CASANLAGELFF | TGTGCCAGCGCTAACTTGGCCGGGGAGCTGTTTTTT
TRBJ2-7 | TRBD2 | few | TRBV11-2 | CASSLGQAWASGRAAEQYF | TGTGCCAGCAGCCTCGGACAGGCCTGGGCTAGCGGGAGGGCCGCCGAGCAGTACTTC
TRBJ1-2 | . | many | TRBV20-1 | CSAGDRNLNGYTF | TGCAGTGCTGGTGACAGGAATTTAAATGGCTACACCTTC
TRBJ2-7 | TRBD2 | . | TRBV20-1 | CSASVASGRATYEQYF | TGCAGTGCTAGTGTTGCTAGCGGGAGGGCCACCTACGAGCAGTACTTC
TRBJ2-3 | TRBD2 | . | TRBV28 | CASSFRREGRETQYF | TGTGCCAGCAGTTTTCGGCGGGAGGGCAGGGAAACGCAGTATTTT
TRBJ2-7 | TRBD1 | many | TRBV12-3/TRBV12-4 | CASSPTHRGRDYEQYF | TGTGCCAGCAGTCCGACCCACAGGGGGCGAGACTACGAGCAGTACTTC
TRBJ2-5 | TRBD1 | many | TRBV4-3 | CASSQMTGEQETQYF | TGCGCCAGCAGCCAGATGACAGGGGAACAAGAGACCCAGTACTTC
TRBJ1-2 | . | . | TRBV29-1 | CSVDRLAPNYGYTF | TGCAGCGTAGACAGGCTAGCACCTAACTATGGCTACACCTTC
TRBJ2-2 | . | many | TRBV4-3 | CASSQEVDGSMPGELFF | TGCGCCAGCAGCCAAGAGGTGGACGGGAGTATGCCCGGGGAGCTGTTTTTT
TRBJ1-6 | . | many | TRBV27 | CASRVGYNSPLHF | TGTGCCAGCAGAGTGGGTTATAATTCACCCCTCCACTTT
TRBJ2-2 | . | . | TRBV30 | CAWSMRGTGELFF | TGTGCCTGGAGTATGAGGGGCACCGGGGAGCTGTTTTTT
TRBJ1-1 | . | many | TRBV20-1 | CSARVRLGNTEAFF | TGCAGTGCTAGAGTCCGACTGGGAAACACTGAAGCTTTCTTT
TRBJ2-1 | . | many | TRBV5-5 | CASSFSGVWDEQFF | TGTGCCAGCAGCTTCAGTGGGGTCTGGGATGAGCAGTTCTTC
TRBJ1-2 | . | . | TRBV6-1 | CASRRGEGNYGYTF | TGTGCCAGCAGACGGGGGGAAGGGAACTATGGCTACACCTTC
TRBJ1-2 | . | many | TRBV29-1 | CSVEVVSNYGYTF | TGCAGCGTTGAGGTGGTGTCGAACTATGGCTACACCTTC
TRBJ2-2 | TRBD2 | few | TRBV20-1 | CSARDRWLADTGELFF | TGCAGTGCTAGAGACAGGTGGCTAGCGGACACCGGGGAGCTGTTTTTT
TRBJ2-7 | . | many | TRBV7-8 | CASSLRESHEQYF | TGTGCCAGCAGCTTACGGGAAAGTCACGAGCAGTACTTC
TRBJ2-1 | . | . | TRBV20-1 | CSARDSEGISYNEQFF | TGCAGTGCTAGAGATTCAGAGGGCATCTCCTACAATGAGCAGTTCTTC
TRBJ2-2 | TRBD2 | many | TRBV11-2 | CASSAPPGTSSNTGELFF | TGTGCCAGCAGCGCACCGCCCGGGACTAGCAGTAACACCGGGGAGCTGTTTTTT
TRBJ1-1 | . | . | TRBV20-1 | CSAREWGSANTEAFF | TGCAGTGCTAGAGAATGGGGGTCGGCGAACACTGAAGCTTTCTTT
TRBJ2-7 | TRBD2 | many | TRBV29-1 | CSVETSGSYEQYF | TGCAGCGTTGAGACTAGCGGGAGCTACGAGCAGTACTTC
TRBJ2-3 | . | . | TRBV7-2 | CASSFEATDTQYF | TGTGCCAGCAGCTTCGAGGCCACAGATACGCAGTATTTT
TRBJ1-2 | TRBD1 | many | TRBV5-1 | CASGDSAGYGYTF | TGCGCCAGCGGGGACAGTGCGGGCTATGGCTACACCTTC
TRBJ2-1 | TRBD1 | . | TRBV30 | CAWSVLGQLNEQFF | TGTGCCTGGAGTGTACTGGGACAGCTCAATGAGCAGTTCTTC
TRBJ2-3 | TRBD1 | many | TRBV24-1 | CATSPGTGRTDTQYF | TGTGCCACCAGCCCCGGGACAGGGAGGACAGATACGCAGTATTTT
TRBJ1-2 | . | many | TRBV29-1 | CSVKPFDRGVDYGYTF | TGCAGCGTTAAACCCTTTGACCGGGGAGTGGACTATGGCTACACCTTC
TRBJ1-1 | . | many | TRBV20-1 | CSASQGQNTEAFF | TGCAGTGCTAGCCAAGGGCAGAACACTGAAGCTTTCTTT
TRBJ2-2 | . | many | TRBV4-1 | CASSQEVVTGELFF | TGCGCCAGCAGCCAAGAAGTTGTCACCGGGGAGCTGTTTTTT
TRBJ2-1 | . | many | TRBV5-1 | CASSLATRDYNEQFF | TGCGCCAGCAGCTTGGCTACTAGAGACTACAATGAGCAGTTCTTC
TRBJ2-6 | . | many | TRBV7-2 | CASSLGRVFSGANVLTF | TGTGCCAGCAGCTTAGGTCGGGTCTTCTCTGGGGCCAACGTCCTGACTTTC
TRBJ2-5 | TRBD2 | many | TRBV7-2 | CASSTNSGAQETQYF | TGTGCCAGCAGCACAAATAGCGGGGCCCAAGAGACCCAGTACTTC
TRBJ2-1 | . | many | TRBV15 | CATSSPPPSYNEQFF | TGTGCCACCAGCAGCCCACCCCCCAGCTACAATGAGCAGTTCTTC
TRBJ2-2 | TRBD2 | few | TRBV2 | CGTSGLNTGELFF | TGTGGGACTAGCGGGCTAAACACCGGGGAGCTGTTTTTT
TRBJ2-3 | TRBD2 | once | TRBV30 | CAWSDYSGRQYF | TGTGCCTGGAGTGATTATAGCGGGAGGCAGTATTTT
TRBJ2-7 | . | few | TRBV20-1 | CSATGLFGYEQYF | TGCAGTGCAACCGGACTATTCGGCTACGAGCAGTACTTC
TRBJ1-2 | . | many | TRBV3-1 | CASSQYYSTGNYGYTF | TGTGCCAGCAGCCAATACTATTCGACAGGAAACTATGGCTACACCTTC
TRBJ2-7 | TRBD1 | many | TRBV15 | CATGPGQPYEQYF | TGTGCCACCGGCCCGGGACAGCCCTACGAGCAGTACTTC
TRBJ2-1 | TRBD2 | many | TRBV4-3 | CASSPHFRGGYNEQFF | TGCGCCAGCAGCCCTCACTTCCGGGGGGGATACAATGAGCAGTTCTTC
TRBJ2-7 | . | many | TRBV7-2 | CASSGPLDSYEQYF | TGTGCCAGCAGCGGCCCTCTGGATTCCTACGAGCAGTACTTC
TRBJ2-3 | . | many | TRBV20-1 | CSTEGGRVDTQYF | TGCAGTACCGAGGGGGGCCGTGTAGATACGCAGTATTTT
TRBJ2-2 | TRBD2 | many | TRBV6-7 | CASSTLAETNTGELFF | TGTGCCAGCAGTACTCTAGCGGAGACGAACACCGGGGAGCTGTTTTTT
TRBJ2-2 | TRBD2 | . | TRBV11-2 | CTSSLGWDYKSSNTGELFF | TGTACCAGCAGTTTGGGCTGGGACTACAAGTCCTCTAACACCGGGGAGCTGTTTTTT
TRBJ2-7 | TRBD1 | many | TRBV27 | CATRQGANEQYF | TGTGCCACCCGACAGGGGGCCAACGAGCAGTACTTC
TRBJ2-3 | . | many | TRBV29-1 | CSVEVVVQAVAPDTQYF | TGCAGCGTTGAAGTGGTAGTCCAGGCGGTTGCTCCAGATACGCAGTATTTT
TRBJ1-2 | . | . | TRBV12-3/TRBV12-4 | CASSSPDGYGYTF | TGTGCCAGCAGTAGTCCGGACGGTTATGGCTACACCTTC
TRBJ2-1 | TRBD2 | . | TRBV27 | CASSRATSGRVYNEQFF | TGTGCCAGCAGCAGAGCCACTAGCGGGAGGGTTTACAATGAGCAGTTCTTC
TRBJ2-7 | TRBD2 | many | TRBV3-1 | CASSQEGRAGGNEQYF | TGTGCCAGCAGCCAAGAGGGTCGAGCGGGAGGCAACGAGCAGTACTTC
TRBJ2-2 | TRBD2 | many | TRBV6-5 | CASSSGLAGETGELFF | TGTGCCAGCAGTTCTGGACTAGCGGGAGAAACCGGGGAGCTGTTTTTT